A single sample gave rise to the 21 T cell receptor beta chains below, sequenced in a study of T cell responses to AZD1222 COVID-19 vaccine. Data came from immunoSEQ multiplex PCR; TCRdb stores just in-frame clones and leaves some out. The table lists 150,000 to 200,000 clones, approximately 91% of them singletons. The source was peripheral blood, collected 28 days after the second AZD1222 dose. These receptor sequences come from an adult who received the AZD1222 COVID-19 vaccine.

The chain combines TRBV5-1 with TRBJ2-6; no reliable D call. Germline V gene data show CDR1 as SGHRS and CDR2 as YFSETQ. With 4 bases removed from V and 0 bases from J, the gap between germline ends came to 14 bases. This CDR3 is built from 17 residues. The CDR3 sequence: CASSPRTASSGANVLTF. The CDR3 bases are TGCGCCAGCAGCCCCCGGACGGCGAGCTCTGGGGCCAACGTCCTGACTTTC.

As regards this clone: The same CDR3 is also encoded by other DNA sequences in this sample. The chain combines TRBV9 with TRBJ1-3; possible D gene TRBD1, 5 bases. The CDR3 loop spans 14 amino acids. V shed 2 bases and J shed 4 bases, with 10 bases lying between them. CDR1 and CDR2 (germline): SGDLS, YYNGEE. The CDR3 DNA sequence: TGTGCCAGCAGCGTTGAGGGGTCCGGAAACACCATATATTTT. Translation: CASSVEGSGNTIYF. Using reference TRBV9 and TRBJ1-3 for the parts outside the CDR3, the full variable domain is DSGVTQTPKHLITATGQRVTLRCSPRSGDLSVYWYQQSLDQGLQFLIQYYNGEERAKGNILERFSAQQFPDLHSELNLSSLELGDSALYFCASSVEGSGNTIYFGEGSWLTVV.

The CDR3 DNA reads as TGTGCCAGCAGCCAAGATCGTCGGGACAGGGGGCAGATCTATGGCTACACCTTC. This sequence encodes CASSQDRRDRGQIYGYTF. The chain joins TRBV4-2 to TRBJ1-2; 12 bases agree with TRBD1. With V trimmed by 0 bases and J by 4 bases, 9 bases remained unmatched. The CDR3 consists of 18 residues. Germline V gene data show CDR1 as LGHNA and CDR2 as YNFKEQ.

This chain joins TRBV19 and TRBJ1-2; unclear D gene. V lost 8 bases, J lost 6 bases, and 16 bases lay in between. The CDR3 is made up of 13 amino acids. Germline CDR1 and CDR2: LNHDA and SQIVND (reference sequence). Here the CDR3 DNA reads TGTGCCAGTCAACTGACCGCGGCCGATGGCTACACCTTC. It is translated as CASQLTAADGYTF.

The chain joins TRBV5-1 to TRBJ2-2, with D possibly being TRBD1 (6 bases). The V gene lost 4 bases and the J gene lost 1 base, with 11 bases spanning the gap. CDR3 size: 15 residues. Germline CDR1 is SGHRS and CDR2 is YFSETQ. The CDR3 sequence is CASSREQGNTGELFF. In DNA form, the CDR3 reads TGCGCCAGCAGCCGCGAACAGGGGAACACCGGGGAGCTGTTTTTT.

This chain connects TRBV6-2 or TRBV6-3 to TRBJ1-4; a possible D gene is TRBD1 (5 bases). V lost 0 bases and J lost 8, with 16 bases in between. CDR1 is MNHEY, CDR2 SVGEGT, per germline. The CDR3 runs 16 residues. CDR3 in amino acids: CASSYSGTGLREKLFF. The CDR3, as DNA: TGTGCCAGCAGTTACTCCGGGACCGGACTGCGAGAAAAACTGTTTTTT.

The gene calls are TRBV5-1 and TRBJ2-6; D is possibly TRBD1 (6 bases). CDR1 is SGHRS and CDR2 is YFSETQ in the germline V gene. Trimming removed 4 bases from V and 0 bases from J, with 14 bases in between. The CDR3 covers 17 residues. The CDR3 DNA reads TGCGCCAGCAGCCCGAGACAGGTCCTCTCTGGGGCCAACGTCCTGACTTTC. It encodes CASSPRQVLSGANVLTF.

To note about this clone: Other DNA sequences in the same sample also yield this CDR3. The chain recombines TRBV6-5 with TRBJ2-5; the match to TRBD2 covers 10 bases. Germline V CDR1 and CDR2: MNHEY, SVGAGI. This CDR3 region has 15 residues. The V segment lost 2 bases and the J segment 2 bases; nucleotides outside the gene matches: 2. The CDR3 DNA follows: TGTGCCAGCAGTTACCAGACTAGCGGGCAAGAGACCCAGTACTTC. Protein sequence: CASSYQTSGQETQYF.

The rearrangement links TRBV5-5 to TRBJ2-3, with a weak D call TRBD2 (6 bases). Trimming shortened V by 0 bases and J by 2 bases, and 10 bases separated the two germline ends. There are 15 residues in the CDR3. Germline V lookup: CDR1 SGHKS, CDR2 YYEKEE (reference sequence). CDR3 loop: CASSLGGGNTDTQYF. The CDR3 DNA follows: TGTGCCAGCAGCTTGGGGGGAGGAAACACAGATACGCAGTATTTT.

This chain links TRBV4-1 with TRBJ1-2; D is possibly TRBD1 (6 bases). V lost 4 bases, J lost 4 bases, and 16 bases lay in between. CDR1 is MGHRA, CDR2 YSYEKL, per germline. This CDR3 spans 15 amino acids. The CDR3, as DNA: TGCGCCAGCAGCCCGGTTTCAACAGGGTTCTATGGCTACACCTTC. This codes for CASSPVSTGFYGYTF.

The genes are TRBV2 and TRBJ1-1; D is unresolved. The germline V gene has CDR1 SNHLY and CDR2 FYNNEI. The germline V and J ends were trimmed by 5 bases and 1 base, with 11 bases remaining between them. The CDR3 has 14 amino acids. The CDR3 DNA reads as TGTGCCAGCAGTTCTCTTGTGGGGAACACTGAAGCTTTCTTT. This gives the protein CASSSLVGNTEAFF.

The J gene is TRBJ2-2, the V gene TRBV10-3, with TRBD1 matching 7 bases. The CDR3 has 14 amino acids. V lost 7 bases and J lost 3; bases outside the gene matches: 5. Germline-derived CDR1 and CDR2 are ENHRY and SYGVKD. CDR3 sequence: CAIKQGEYTGELFF. The CDR3 region has the DNA TGTGCCATCAAGCAGGGGGAGTACACCGGGGAGCTGTTTTTT.

This rearrangement joins TRBV21-1 to TRBJ2-1; TRBD2 is the table's D call, not checked against the DNA. TRBV21-1 is a pseudogene locus. The CDR3 has 17 residues. The CDR3 DNA reads TGTGCCAGCAGCAAACCCCGACTAGCGGGGTTGTGGATTGAGCAGTTCTTC. Its translation: CASSKPRLAGLWIEQFF.

The chain couples TRBV27 to TRBJ1-2, with 8 positions matching TRBD1. Germline V gene lookup returns CDR1 MNHEY and CDR2 SMNVEV (reference sequence). V lost 11 bases, J lost 4 bases, and 6 bases stayed unmatched. The CDR3 runs to 12 residues. Written as DNA, the CDR3 is TGTGCCTCAGGGGGCTGGGGCTATGGCTACACCTTC. This codes for CASGGWGYGYTF.

V gene TRBV18 combines with J gene TRBJ1-5, with 7 bases identical to TRBD1. CDR1 KGHSH and CDR2 LQKENI come from the germline V gene. Trimming removed 5 bases from V and 4 bases from J; junction bases left unmatched: 8. This CDR3 is 15 amino acids long. The CDR3 is CASSGGTEKNQPQHF. The DNA of the CDR3 is TGTGCCAGCTCAGGGGGGACAGAAAAGAATCAGCCCCAGCATTTT.

The genes are TRBV12-3 or TRBV12-4 and TRBJ2-2; D remains ambiguous. This CDR3 is 13 amino acids long. Trimming stripped 7 bases from V and 3 bases from J, with 9 bases between. This CDR3 is CASTSGYTGELFF. For the CDR3, the DNA is TGTGCCAGCACCTCGGGCTACACCGGGGAGCTGTTTTTT.

On this clone itself: An end of the junction does not agree with germline; a read error may underlie this. The same CDR3 is also encoded by other DNA sequences in this sample. The chain carries TRBV7-3 and TRBJ2-7, with 11 bases aligning to TRBD2. In germline, CDR1 is SGHTA, CDR2 FQGTGA. This CDR3 spans 14 amino acids. CDR3 amino acids: CASSTGTSGDEQYF. The CDR3 region has the DNA TGTGCCAGCAGCACCGGGACTAGCGGAGACGAGCAATACTTC.

This sequence joins TRBV4-2 and TRBJ1-1, with D possibly being TRBD1 (5 bases). Per the germline V gene, CDR1 is LGHNA and CDR2 is YNFKEQ. Trimming shortened V by 3 bases and J by 2 bases, and 16 bases separated the two germline ends. CDR3 size: 16 residues. The CDR3 loop reads CASSQPSGGINTEAFF. CDR3 DNA sequence: TGTGCCAGCAGCCAGCCCTCGGGGGGGATCAACACTGAAGCTTTCTTT.

This clone was observed a few times. The chain's CDR3 is CAWNPDVGSRYEQYF. The CDR3 DNA sequence: TGTGCCTGGAACCCCGATGTGGGATCGCGCTACGAGCAGTACTTC. The chain joins TRBV30 to TRBJ2-7; no firm D call. CDR3 length: 15 amino acids. Per germline, CDR1 GTSNPN and CDR2 SVGIG (reference sequence). The ends were cut back, 4 bases at V and 3 bases at J, with 19 bases in the middle.

As to this clone: The limits of the CDR3 on the DNA are not certain, so only TCRdb's listed CDR3 is given. CDR3 in amino acids: CASSLFFGEEQFF. This sequence joins TRBV12-3 or TRBV12-4 and TRBJ2-1; the table's D call, TRBD2, has no DNA check behind it. The CDR3 spans 13 residues, counting both ends.

The chain couples TRBV7-8 to TRBJ1-2; tentative D call: TRBD1 (5 bases). V was pared by 5 bases and J by 7 bases, with 23 bases between. The CDR3 sequence is 16 residues long. Germline V lookup: CDR1 SGHVS, CDR2 FQNEAQ. CDR3 DNA sequence: TGTGCCAGCAGCCCCGACCCAGGGAGAGGAGCCGCTGGCTACACCTTC. It specifies CASSPDPGRGAAGYTF.